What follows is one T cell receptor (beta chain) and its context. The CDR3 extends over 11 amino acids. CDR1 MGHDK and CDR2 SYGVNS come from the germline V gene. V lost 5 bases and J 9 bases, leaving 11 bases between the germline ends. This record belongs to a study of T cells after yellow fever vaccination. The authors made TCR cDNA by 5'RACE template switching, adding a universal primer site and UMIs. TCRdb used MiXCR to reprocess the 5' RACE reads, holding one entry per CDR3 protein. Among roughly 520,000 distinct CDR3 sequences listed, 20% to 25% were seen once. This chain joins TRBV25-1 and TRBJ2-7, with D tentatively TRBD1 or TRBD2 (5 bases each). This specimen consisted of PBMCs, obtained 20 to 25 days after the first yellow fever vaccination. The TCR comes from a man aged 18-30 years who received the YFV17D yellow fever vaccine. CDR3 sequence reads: CASSMGVLQYV. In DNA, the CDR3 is TGTGCCAGCAGTATGGGGGTATTGCAGTACGTC.